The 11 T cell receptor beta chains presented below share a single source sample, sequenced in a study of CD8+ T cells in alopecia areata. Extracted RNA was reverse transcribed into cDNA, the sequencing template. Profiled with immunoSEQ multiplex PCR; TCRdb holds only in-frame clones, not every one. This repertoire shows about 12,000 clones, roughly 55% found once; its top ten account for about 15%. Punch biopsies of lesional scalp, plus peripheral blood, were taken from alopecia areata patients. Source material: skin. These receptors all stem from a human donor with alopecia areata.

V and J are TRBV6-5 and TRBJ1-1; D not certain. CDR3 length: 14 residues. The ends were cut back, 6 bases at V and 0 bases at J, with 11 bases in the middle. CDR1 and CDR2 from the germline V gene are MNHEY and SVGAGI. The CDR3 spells CASRATSLNTEAFF. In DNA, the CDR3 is TGTGCCAGCAGGGCTACATCGCTGAACACTGAAGCTTTCTTT.

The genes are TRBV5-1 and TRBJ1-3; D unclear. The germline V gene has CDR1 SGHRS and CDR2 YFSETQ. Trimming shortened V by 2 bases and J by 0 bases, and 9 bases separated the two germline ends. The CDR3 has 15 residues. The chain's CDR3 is CASSLTFDSGNTIYF. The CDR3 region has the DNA TGCGCCAGCAGCTTAACGTTCGACTCTGGAAACACCATATATTTT.

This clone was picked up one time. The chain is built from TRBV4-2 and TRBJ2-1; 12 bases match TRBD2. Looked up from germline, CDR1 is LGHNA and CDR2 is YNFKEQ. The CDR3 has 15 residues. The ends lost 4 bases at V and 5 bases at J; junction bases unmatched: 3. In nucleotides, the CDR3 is TGTGCCAGCAGCCCACTAGCGGGAGGTAACAATGAGCAGTTCTTC. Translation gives CASSPLAGGNNEQFF.

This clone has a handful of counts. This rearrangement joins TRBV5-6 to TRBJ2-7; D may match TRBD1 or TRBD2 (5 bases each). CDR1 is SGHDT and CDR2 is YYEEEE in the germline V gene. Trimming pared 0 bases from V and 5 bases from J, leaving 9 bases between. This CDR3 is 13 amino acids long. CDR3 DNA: TGTGCCAGCAGCTTGGTGGGGGTCCACGAGCAGTACTTC. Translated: CASSLVGVHEQYF.

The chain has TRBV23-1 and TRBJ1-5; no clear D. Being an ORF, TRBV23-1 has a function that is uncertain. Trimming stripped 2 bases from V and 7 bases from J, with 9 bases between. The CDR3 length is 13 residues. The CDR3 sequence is CASSQISAQPQHF. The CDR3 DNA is TGCGCCAGCAGTCAAATTTCGGCCCAGCCCCAGCATTTT.

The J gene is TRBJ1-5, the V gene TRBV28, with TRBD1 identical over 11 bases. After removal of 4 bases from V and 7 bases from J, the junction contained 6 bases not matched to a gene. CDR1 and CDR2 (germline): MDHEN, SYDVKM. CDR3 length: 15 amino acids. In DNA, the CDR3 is TGTGCCAGCAGTTCCAGGACAGGGGGCTACCAGCCCCAGCATTTT. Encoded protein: CASSSRTGGYQPQHF. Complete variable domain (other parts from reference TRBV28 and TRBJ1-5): DVKVTQSSRYLVKRTGEKVFLECVQDMDHENMFWYRQDPGLGLRLIYFSYDVKMKEKGDIPEGYSVSREKKERFSLILESASTNQTSMYLCASSSRTGGYQPQHFGDGTRLSIL.

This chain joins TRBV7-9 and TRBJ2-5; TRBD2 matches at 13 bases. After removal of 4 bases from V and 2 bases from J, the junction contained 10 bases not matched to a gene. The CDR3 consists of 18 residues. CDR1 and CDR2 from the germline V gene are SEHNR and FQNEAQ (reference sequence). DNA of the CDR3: TGTGCCAGCAGCTCCCAACTAGCGGGGGGGATGACACAAGAGACCCAGTACTTC. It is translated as CASSSQLAGGMTQETQYF.

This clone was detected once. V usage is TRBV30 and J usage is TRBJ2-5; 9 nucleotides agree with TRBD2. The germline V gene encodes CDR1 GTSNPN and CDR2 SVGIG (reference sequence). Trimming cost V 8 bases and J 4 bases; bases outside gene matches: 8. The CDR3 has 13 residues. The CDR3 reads CAVASGRPETQYF. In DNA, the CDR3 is TGTGCCGTGGCGAGCGGGAGGCCAGAGACCCAGTACTTC.

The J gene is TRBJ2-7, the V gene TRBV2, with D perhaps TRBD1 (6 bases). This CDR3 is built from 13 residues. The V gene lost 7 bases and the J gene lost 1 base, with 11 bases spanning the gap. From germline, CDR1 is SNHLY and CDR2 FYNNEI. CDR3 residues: CASTPDRSYEQYF. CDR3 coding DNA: TGTGCCAGCACTCCGGACAGATCCTACGAGCAGTACTTC.

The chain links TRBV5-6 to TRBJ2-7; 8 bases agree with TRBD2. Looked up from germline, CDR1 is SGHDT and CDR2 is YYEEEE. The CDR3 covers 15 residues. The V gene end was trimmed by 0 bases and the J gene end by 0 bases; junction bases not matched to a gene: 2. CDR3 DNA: TGTGCCAGCAGCTTGGTCGGGACTAGCTCCTACGAGCAGTACTTC. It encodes CASSLVGTSSYEQYF.

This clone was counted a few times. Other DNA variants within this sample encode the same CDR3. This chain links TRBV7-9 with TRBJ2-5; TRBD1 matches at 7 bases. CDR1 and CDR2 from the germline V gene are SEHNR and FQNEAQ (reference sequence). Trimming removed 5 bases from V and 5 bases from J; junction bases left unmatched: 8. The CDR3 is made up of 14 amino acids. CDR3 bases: TGTGCCAGCAGCCCAGGGACAGTCGGGGAGACCCAGTACTTC. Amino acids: CASSPGTVGETQYF. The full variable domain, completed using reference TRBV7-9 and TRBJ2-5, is DTGVSQNPRHKITKRGQNVTFRCDPISEHNRLYWYRQTLGQGPEFLTYFQNEAQLEKSRLLSDRFSAERPKGSFSTLEIQRTEQGDSAMYLCASSPGTVGETQYFGPGTRLLVL.